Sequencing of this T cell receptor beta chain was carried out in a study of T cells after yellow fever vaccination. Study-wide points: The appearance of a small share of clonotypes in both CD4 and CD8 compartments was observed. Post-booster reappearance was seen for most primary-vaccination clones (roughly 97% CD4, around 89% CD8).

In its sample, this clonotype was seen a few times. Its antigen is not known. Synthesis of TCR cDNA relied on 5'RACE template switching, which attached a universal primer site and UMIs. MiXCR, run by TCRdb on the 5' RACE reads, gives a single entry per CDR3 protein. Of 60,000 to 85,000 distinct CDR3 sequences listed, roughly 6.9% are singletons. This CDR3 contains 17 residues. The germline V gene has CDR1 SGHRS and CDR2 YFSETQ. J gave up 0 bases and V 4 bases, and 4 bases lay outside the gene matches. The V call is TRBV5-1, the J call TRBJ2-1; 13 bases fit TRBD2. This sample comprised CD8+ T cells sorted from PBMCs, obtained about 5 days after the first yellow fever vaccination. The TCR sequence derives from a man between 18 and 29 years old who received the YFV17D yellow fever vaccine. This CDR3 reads CASSGGLAGTSYNEQFF. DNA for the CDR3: TGCGCCAGCAGCGGGGGACTAGCGGGGACCTCCTACAATGAGCAGTTCTTC.